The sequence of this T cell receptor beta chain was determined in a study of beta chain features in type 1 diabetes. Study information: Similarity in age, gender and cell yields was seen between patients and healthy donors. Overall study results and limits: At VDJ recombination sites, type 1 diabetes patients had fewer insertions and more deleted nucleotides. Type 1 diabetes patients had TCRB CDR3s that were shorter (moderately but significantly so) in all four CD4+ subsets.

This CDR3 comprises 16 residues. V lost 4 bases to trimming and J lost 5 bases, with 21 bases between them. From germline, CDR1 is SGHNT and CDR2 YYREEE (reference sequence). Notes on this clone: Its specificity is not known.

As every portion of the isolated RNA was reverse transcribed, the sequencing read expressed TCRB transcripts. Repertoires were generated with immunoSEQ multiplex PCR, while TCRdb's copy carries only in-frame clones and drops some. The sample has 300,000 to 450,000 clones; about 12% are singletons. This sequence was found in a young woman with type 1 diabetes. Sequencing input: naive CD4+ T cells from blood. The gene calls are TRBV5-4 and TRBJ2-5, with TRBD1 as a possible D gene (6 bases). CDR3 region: CASSHWSGRGEETQYF. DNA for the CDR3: TGTGCCAGCAGCCACTGGTCTGGCAGGGGCGAGGAGACCCAGTACTTC.